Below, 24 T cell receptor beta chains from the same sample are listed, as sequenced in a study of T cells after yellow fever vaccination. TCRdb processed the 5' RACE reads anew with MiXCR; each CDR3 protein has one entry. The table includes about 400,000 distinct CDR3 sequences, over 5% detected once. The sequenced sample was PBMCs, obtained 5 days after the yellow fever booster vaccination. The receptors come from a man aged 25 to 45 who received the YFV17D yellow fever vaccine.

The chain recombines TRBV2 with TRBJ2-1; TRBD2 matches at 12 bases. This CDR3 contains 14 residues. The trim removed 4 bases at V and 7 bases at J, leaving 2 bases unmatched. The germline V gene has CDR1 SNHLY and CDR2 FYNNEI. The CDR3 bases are TGTGCCAGCAGTGGACTAGCGGGAGATAATGAGCAGTTCTTC. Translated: CASSGLAGDNEQFF.

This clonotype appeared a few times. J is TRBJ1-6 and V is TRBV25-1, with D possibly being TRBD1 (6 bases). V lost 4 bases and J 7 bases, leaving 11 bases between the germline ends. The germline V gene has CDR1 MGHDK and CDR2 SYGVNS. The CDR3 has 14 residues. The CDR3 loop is CASSATGYNSPLHF. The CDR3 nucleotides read TGTGCCAGCAGTGCAACAGGGTACAATTCACCCCTCCACTTT.

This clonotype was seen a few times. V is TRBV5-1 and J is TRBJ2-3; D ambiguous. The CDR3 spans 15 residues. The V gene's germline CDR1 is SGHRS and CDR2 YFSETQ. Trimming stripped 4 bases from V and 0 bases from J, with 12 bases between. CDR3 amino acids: CASSPQVPSTDTQYF. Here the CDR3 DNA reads TGCGCCAGCAGCCCCCAGGTGCCTAGCACAGATACGCAGTATTTT.

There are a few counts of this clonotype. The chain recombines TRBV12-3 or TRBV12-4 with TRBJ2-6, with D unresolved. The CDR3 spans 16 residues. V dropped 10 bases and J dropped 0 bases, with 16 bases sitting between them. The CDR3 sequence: CAITSTADSGANVLTF. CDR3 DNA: TGTGCCATCACCTCCACGGCGGACTCTGGGGCCAACGTCCTGACTTTC.

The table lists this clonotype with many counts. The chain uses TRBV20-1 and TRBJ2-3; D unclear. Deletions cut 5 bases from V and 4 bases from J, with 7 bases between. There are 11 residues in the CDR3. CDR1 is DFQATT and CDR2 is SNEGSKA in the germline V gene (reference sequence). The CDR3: CSAGPSDTQYF. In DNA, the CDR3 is TGCAGTGCTGGCCCTTCAGATACGCAGTATTTT.

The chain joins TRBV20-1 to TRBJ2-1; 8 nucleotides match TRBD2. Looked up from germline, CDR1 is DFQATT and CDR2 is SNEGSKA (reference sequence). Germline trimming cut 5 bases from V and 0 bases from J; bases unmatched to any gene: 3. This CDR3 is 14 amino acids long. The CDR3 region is CSAPGTSSYNEQFF. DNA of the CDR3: TGCAGTGCTCCCGGGACTAGCTCCTACAATGAGCAGTTCTTC.

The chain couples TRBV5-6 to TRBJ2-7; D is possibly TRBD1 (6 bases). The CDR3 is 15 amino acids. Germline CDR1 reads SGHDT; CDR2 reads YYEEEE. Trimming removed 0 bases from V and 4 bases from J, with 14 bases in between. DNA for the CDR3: TGTGCCAGCAGCTTGGTTGGACAGTTCTCTTACGAGCAGTACTTC. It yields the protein CASSLVGQFSYEQYF. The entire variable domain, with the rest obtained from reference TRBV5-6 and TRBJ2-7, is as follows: DAGVTQSPTHLIKTRGQQVTLRCSPKSGHDTVSWYQQALGQGPQFIFQYYEEEERQRGNFPDRFSGHQFPNYSSELNVNALLLGDSALYLCASSLVGQFSYEQYFGPGTRLTVT.

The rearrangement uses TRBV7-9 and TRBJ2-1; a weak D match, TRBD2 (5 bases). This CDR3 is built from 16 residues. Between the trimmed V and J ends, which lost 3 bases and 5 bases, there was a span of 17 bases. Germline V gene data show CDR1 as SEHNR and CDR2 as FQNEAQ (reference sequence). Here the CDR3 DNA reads TGTGCCAGCAGCTTCAATCCACTGCTCGGGGACAATGAGCAGTTCTTC. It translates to CASSFNPLLGDNEQFF.

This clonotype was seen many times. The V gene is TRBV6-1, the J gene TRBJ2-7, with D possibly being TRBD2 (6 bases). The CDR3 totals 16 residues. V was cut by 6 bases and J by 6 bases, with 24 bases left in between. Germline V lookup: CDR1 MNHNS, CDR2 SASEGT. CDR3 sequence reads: CASSPAREFAGGEQYF. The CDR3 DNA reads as TGTGCCAGCAGCCCCGCTAGGGAATTCGCCGGGGGCGAGCAGTACTTC.

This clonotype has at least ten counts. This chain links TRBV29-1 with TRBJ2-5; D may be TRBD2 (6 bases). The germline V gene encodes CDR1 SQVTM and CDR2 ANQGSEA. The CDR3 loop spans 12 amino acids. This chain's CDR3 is CSHTGTEETQYF. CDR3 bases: TGCAGTCACACCGGGACTGAAGAGACCCAGTACTTC.

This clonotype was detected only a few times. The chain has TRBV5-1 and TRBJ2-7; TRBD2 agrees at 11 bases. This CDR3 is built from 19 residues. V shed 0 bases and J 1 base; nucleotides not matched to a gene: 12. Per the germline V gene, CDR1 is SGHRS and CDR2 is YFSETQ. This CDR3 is CASSLDAAGLAGGSYEQYF. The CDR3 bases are TGCGCCAGCAGCTTGGACGCAGCAGGGCTAGCGGGAGGATCCTACGAGCAGTACTTC.

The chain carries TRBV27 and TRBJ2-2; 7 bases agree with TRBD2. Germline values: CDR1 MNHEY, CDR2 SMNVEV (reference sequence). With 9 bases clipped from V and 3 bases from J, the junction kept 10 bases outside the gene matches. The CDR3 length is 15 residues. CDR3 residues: CASRFAGRDTGELFF. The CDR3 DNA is TGTGCCAGTCGCTTCGCGGGGAGGGACACCGGGGAGCTGTTTTTT.

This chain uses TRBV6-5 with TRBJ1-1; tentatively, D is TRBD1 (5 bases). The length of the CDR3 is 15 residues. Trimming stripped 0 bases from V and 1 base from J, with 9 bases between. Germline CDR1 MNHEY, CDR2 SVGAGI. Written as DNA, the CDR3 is TGTGCCAGCAGTTACTCGAGGACACAGAACACTGAAGCTTTCTTT. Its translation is CASSYSRTQNTEAFF.

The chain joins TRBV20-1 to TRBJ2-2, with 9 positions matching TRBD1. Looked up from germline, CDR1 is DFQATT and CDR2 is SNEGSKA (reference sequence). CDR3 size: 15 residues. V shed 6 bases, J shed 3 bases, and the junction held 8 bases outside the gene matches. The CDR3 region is CSAAGTGLYTGELFF. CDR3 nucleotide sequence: TGCAGTGCGGCCGGGACAGGGCTCTACACCGGGGAGCTGTTTTTT.

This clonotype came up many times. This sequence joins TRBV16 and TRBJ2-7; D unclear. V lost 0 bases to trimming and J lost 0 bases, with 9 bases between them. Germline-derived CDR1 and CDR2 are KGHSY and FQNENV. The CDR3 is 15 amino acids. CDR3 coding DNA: TGTGCCAGCAGCCAATCGGTCGGAAGCTCCTACGAGCAGTACTTC. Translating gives CASSQSVGSSYEQYF.

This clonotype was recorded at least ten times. The CDR3 protein is CASRREGEQYF. The CDR3 coding sequence is TGTGCCAGCAGACGCGAGGGGGAGCAGTACTTC. The rearrangement uses TRBV6-5 and TRBJ2-7; D may be TRBD1 or TRBD2 (5 bases each). Germline V gene lookup returns CDR1 MNHEY and CDR2 SVGAGI. The CDR3 is 11 residues long. Between the trimmed V and J ends, which lost 6 bases and 7 bases, there was a span of 10 bases.

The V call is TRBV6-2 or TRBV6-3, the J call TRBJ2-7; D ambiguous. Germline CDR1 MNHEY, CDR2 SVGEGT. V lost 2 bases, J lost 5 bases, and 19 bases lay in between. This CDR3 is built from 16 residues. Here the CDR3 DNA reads TGTGCCAGCAGTTACGGCTTTGGGGTATTTTGGGACGAGCAGTACTTC. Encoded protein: CASSYGFGVFWDEQYF.

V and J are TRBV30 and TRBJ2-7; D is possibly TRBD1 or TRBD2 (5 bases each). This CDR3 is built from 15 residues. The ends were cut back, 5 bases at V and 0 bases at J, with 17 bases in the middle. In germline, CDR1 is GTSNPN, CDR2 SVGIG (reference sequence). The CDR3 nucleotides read TGTGCCTGGCTCCACCCGAGGGGAAACTCCTACGAGCAGTACTTC. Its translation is CAWLHPRGNSYEQYF.

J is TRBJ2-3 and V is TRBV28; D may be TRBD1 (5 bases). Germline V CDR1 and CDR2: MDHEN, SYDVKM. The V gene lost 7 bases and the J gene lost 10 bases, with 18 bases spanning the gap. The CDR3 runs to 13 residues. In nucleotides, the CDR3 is TGTGCCAGCATTGCCCAGGGATTGATTGCGCAGTATTTT. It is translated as CASIAQGLIAQYF.

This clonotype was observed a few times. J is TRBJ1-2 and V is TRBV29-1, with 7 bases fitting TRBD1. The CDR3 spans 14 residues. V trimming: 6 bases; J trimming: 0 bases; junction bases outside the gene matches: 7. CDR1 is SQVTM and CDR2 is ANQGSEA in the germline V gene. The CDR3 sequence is CSVTDREANYGYTF. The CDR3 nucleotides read TGCAGCGTGACCGACAGGGAAGCTAACTATGGCTACACCTTC.

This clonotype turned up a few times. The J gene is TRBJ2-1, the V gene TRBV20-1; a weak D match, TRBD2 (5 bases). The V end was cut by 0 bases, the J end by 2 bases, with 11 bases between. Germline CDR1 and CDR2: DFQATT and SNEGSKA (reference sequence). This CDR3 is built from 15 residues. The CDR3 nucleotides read TGCAGTGCTAGAGATCTCGGTAGCGCCTACAATGAGCAGTTCTTC. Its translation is CSARDLGSAYNEQFF.

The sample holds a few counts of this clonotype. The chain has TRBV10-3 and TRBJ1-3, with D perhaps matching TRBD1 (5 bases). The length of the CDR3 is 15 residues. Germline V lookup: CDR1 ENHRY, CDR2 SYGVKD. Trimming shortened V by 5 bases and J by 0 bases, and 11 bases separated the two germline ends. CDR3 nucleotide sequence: TGTGCCATCAGTAAGGGACCGAGCTCTGGAAACACCATATATTTT. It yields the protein CAISKGPSSGNTIYF.

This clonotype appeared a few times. CDR3 DNA sequence: TGCAGTGCTAGGACCGGGACTAGCGGGAGAAATGAGCAGTTCTTC. Translation gives CSARTGTSGRNEQFF. J is TRBJ2-1 and V is TRBV20-1, with 14 bases lining up with TRBD2. The CDR3 contains 15 residues. The germline V gene has CDR1 DFQATT and CDR2 SNEGSKA (reference sequence). Germline trimming cut 3 bases from V and 7 bases from J; bases unmatched to any gene: 5.

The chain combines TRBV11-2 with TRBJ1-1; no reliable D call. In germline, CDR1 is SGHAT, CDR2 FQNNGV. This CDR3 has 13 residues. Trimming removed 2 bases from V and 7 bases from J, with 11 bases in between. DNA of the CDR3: TGTGCCAGCAGCTTATTGGGTTCCAGTGAAGCTTTCTTT. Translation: CASSLLGSSEAFF.